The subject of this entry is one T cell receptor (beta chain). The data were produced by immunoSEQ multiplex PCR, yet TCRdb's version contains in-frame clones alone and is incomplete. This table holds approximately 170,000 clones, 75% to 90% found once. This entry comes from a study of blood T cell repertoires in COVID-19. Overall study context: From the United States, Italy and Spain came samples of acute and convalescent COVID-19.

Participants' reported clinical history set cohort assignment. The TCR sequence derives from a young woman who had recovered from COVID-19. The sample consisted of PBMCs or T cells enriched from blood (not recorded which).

The chain's CDR3 is CSVDTSGRANEQFF. In DNA, the CDR3 is TGCAGCGTGGATACTAGCGGGAGGGCCAATGAGCAGTTCTTC. This chain uses TRBV29-1 with TRBJ2-1; 13 nucleotides line up with TRBD2. This CDR3 has 14 amino acids. Germline values: CDR1 SQVTM, CDR2 ANQGSEA. V lost 6 bases and J lost 6; bases outside the gene matches: 5.